The 4 T cell receptor beta chains given below trace back to one sample, sequenced in a study of blood T cell repertoires in COVID-19. The protocol was immunoSEQ multiplex PCR, while the TCRdb copy is restricted to in-frame clones and leaves out a portion. In the table there are a few hundred thousand clones, approximately 89% of which are singletons. Sequenced: peripheral blood. These TCRs come from a woman aged 65 to 85 with COVID-19, enrolled during active disease.

This clone was seen just once. CDR3 coding DNA: TGTGCCAGTAGTATAGCTGAGGTTGGCTACACCTTC. As protein: CASSIAEVGYTF. V usage is TRBV19 and J usage is TRBJ1-2; no reliable D call. V gave up 1 base and J gave up 7 bases, with 7 bases separating them. CDR3 length: 12 amino acids. Germline CDR1 is LNHDA and CDR2 is SQIVND (reference sequence).

The V and J genes are TRBV19 and TRBJ1-6, with D unclear. CDR3 length equals 14 residues. CDR1 is LNHDA and CDR2 is SQIVND in the germline V gene (reference sequence). Trimming took off 8 bases at V and 6 bases at J, with 14 bases between the two ends. The chain's CDR3 is CASAHRESNSPLHF. CDR3 bases: TGTGCCAGTGCCCACAGAGAGAGTAATTCACCCCTCCACTTT.

The chain is built from TRBV6-1 and TRBJ1-1, with a possible D match to TRBD1 (6 bases). CDR1 and CDR2 (germline): MNHNS, SASEGT. Trimming cost V 3 bases and J 1 base, with 12 bases left between them. The CDR3 runs to 15 residues. The CDR3 sequence is CASSDNRDKNTEAFF. DNA for the CDR3: TGTGCCAGCAGTGACAACCGGGACAAGAACACTGAAGCTTTCTTT.

This chain connects TRBV3-1 (or the pseudogene TRBV3-2) to TRBJ2-5, with a weak D call TRBD1 (5 bases). V was pared by 2 bases and J by 6 bases, with 16 bases between. CDR1 is LGHDT and CDR2 is YNNKEL in the germline V gene (reference sequence). CDR3 length: 15 residues. The CDR3 reads CASSQHPLGQQTQYF. CDR3 bases: TGTGCCAGCAGCCAACACCCCTTGGGGCAACAGACCCAGTACTTC.